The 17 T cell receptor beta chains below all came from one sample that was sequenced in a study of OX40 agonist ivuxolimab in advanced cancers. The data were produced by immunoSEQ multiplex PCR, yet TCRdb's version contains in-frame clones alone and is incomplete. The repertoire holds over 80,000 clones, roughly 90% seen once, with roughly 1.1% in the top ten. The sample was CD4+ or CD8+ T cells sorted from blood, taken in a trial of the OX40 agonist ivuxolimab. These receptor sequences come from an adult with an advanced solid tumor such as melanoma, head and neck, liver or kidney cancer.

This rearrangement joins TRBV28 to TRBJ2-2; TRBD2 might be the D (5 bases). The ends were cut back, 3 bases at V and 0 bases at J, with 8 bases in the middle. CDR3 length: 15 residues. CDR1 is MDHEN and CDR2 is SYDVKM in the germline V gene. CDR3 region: CASSFRRANTGELFF. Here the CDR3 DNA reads TGTGCCAGCAGTTTTAGGCGGGCGAACACCGGGGAGCTGTTTTTT.

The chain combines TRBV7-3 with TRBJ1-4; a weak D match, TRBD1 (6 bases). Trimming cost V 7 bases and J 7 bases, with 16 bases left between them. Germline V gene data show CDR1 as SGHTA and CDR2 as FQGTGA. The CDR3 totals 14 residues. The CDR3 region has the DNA TGTGCCAGCACCGAACAGGGCGGGAGTGAAAAACTGTTTTTT. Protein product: CASTEQGGSEKLFF.

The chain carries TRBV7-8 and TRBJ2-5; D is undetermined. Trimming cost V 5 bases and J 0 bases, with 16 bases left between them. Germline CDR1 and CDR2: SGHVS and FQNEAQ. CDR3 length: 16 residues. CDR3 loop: CASSMELGTYQETQYF. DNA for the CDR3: TGTGCCAGCAGCATGGAGCTAGGTACGTACCAAGAGACCCAGTACTTC.

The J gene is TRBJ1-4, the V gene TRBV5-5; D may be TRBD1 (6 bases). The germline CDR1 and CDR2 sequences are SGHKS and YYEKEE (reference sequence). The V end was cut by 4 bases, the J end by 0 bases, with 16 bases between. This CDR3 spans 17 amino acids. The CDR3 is CASSLTDRIATNEKLFF. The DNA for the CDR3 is TGTGCCAGCAGCCTGACGGACAGAATTGCAACTAATGAAAAACTGTTTTTT.

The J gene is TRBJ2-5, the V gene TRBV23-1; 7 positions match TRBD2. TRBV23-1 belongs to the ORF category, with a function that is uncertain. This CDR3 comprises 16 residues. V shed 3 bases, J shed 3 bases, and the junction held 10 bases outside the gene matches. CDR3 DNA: TGCGCCAGCAGTCACCCCTGCGGGAGTAATAAAGAGACCCAGTACTTC. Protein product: CASSHPCGSNKETQYF.

This CDR3 reads CASSKEVVNTEAFF. In DNA form, the CDR3 reads TGTGCCAGCAGCAAAGAGGTTGTGAACACTGAAGCTTTCTTT. The chain recombines TRBV21-1 with TRBJ1-1. TRBV21-1 is a pseudogene. The CDR3 length is 14 residues.

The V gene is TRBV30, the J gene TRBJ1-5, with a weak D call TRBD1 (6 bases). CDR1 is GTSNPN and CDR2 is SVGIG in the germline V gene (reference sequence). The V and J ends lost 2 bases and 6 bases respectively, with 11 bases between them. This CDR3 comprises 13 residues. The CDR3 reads CAWSFGGAQPQHF. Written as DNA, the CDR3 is TGTGCCTGGAGTTTCGGGGGCGCTCAGCCCCAGCATTTT.

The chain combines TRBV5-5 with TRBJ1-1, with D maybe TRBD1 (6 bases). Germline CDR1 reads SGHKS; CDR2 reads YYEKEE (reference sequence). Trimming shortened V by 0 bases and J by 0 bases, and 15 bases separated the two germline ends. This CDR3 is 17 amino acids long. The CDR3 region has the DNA TGTGCCAGCAGCTTGGGAACAGGGAAGGGGATGAACACTGAAGCTTTCTTT. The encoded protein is CASSLGTGKGMNTEAFF.

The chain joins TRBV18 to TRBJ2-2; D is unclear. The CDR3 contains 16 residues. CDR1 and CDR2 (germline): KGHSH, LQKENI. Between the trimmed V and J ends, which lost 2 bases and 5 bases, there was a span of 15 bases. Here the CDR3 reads CASSPVWESGTGELFF. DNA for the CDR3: TGTGCCAGCTCACCAGTATGGGAATCTGGTACCGGGGAGCTGTTTTTT.

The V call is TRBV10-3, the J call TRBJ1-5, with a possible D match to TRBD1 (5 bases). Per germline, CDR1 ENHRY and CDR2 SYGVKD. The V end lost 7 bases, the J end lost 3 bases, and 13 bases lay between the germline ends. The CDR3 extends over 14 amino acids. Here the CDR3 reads CAIKGSGINQPQHF. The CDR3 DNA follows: TGTGCCATCAAGGGGTCAGGGATCAATCAGCCCCAGCATTTT.

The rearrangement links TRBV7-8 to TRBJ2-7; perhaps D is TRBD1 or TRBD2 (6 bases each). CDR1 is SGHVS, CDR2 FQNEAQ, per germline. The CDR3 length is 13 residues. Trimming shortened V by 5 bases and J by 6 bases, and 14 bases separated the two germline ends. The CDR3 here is CASSLGGRIEQYF. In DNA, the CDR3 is TGTGCCAGCAGCCTTGGGGGGCGCATCGAGCAGTACTTC. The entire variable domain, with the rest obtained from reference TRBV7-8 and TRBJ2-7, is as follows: GAGVSQSPRYKVAKRGQDVALRCDPISGHVSLFWYQQALGQGPEFLTYFQNEAQLDKSGLPSDRFFAERPEGSVSTLKIQRTQQEDSAVYLCASSLGGRIEQYFGPGTRLTVT.

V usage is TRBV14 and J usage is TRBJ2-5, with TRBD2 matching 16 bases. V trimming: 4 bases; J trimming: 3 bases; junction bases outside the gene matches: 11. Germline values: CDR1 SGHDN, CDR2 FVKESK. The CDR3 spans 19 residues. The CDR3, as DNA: TGTGCCAGCAGCCCCGGGACTAGCGGGAGGGGCTGGGATAAAGAGACCCAGTACTTC. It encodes CASSPGTSGRGWDKETQYF.

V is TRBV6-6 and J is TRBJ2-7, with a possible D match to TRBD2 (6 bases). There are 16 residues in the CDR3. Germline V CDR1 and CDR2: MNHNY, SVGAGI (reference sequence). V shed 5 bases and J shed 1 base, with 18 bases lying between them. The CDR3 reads CASSPFSGTPSYEQYF. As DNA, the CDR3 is TGTGCCAGCAGTCCCTTTTCGGGGACTCCATCCTACGAGCAGTACTTC.

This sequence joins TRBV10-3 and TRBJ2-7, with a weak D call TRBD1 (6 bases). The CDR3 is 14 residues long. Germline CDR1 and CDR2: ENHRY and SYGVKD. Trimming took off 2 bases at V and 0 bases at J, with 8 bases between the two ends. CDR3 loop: CAISEGQSSYEQYF. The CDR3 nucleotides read TGTGCCATCAGTGAGGGACAGAGCTCCTACGAGCAGTACTTC.

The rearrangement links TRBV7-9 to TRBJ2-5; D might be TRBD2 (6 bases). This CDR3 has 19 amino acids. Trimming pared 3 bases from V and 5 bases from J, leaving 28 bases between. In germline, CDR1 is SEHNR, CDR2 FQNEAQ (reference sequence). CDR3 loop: CASSLGRSIGLPVSETQYF. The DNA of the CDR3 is TGTGCCAGCAGCTTGGGGCGGTCTATCGGACTACCCGTGTCGGAGACCCAGTACTTC.

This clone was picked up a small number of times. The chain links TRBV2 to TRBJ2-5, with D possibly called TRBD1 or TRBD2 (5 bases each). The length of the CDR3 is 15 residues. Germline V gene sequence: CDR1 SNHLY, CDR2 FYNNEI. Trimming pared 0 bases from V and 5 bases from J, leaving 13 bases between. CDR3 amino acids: CASSEAGTEGETQYF. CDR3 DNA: TGTGCCAGCAGTGAAGCCGGGACCGAGGGGGAGACCCAGTACTTC.

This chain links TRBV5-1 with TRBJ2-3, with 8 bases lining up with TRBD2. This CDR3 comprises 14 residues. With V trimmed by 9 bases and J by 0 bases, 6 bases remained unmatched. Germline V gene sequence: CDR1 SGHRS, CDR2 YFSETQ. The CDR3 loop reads CATKLAASTDTQYF. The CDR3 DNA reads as TGCGCCACAAAACTAGCGGCGAGCACAGATACGCAGTATTTT.